Listed below are T cell receptor beta chains from one sample, sequenced in a study of blood T cell repertoires in COVID-19. Sequenced by immunoSEQ multiplex PCR; TCRdb stores in-frame clones only, minus some. The sample carries over 130,000 clones, roughly four fifths recorded once. Sequencing used peripheral blood. Every receptor here comes from a woman aged 60 to 75 with acute or convalescent COVID-19. CDR3s include the opening cysteine and the closing phenylalanine or tryptophan. A D gene is named only where the DNA matches it firmly. Some rows have no size entry. The others give once, few or many, or a class for an expanded clone.

cdr3_aa	cdr3_nt	d_call	v_call	clone_size	j_call
CSAITTYEQYF	TGCAGTGCTATCACTACCTACGAGCAGTACTTC	-	TRBV20-1	-	TRBJ2-7
CASSSSGVSTNTQYF	TGTGCCAGCAGCTCAAGCGGGGTCTCCACAAATACGCAGTATTTT	TRBD2	TRBV7-3	-	TRBJ2-3
CASGRHGVDYGYTF	TGTGCTAGTGGCCGACACGGGGTCGACTATGGCTACACCTTC	-	TRBV12-5	-	TRBJ1-2
CASVPPGQGFYEQYF	TGTGCCAGCGTACCACCGGGACAGGGGTTCTACGAGCAGTACTTC	TRBD1	TRBV28	-	TRBJ2-7
CASSLVAGAGADTQYF	TGTGCCAGCAGCTTAGTCGCGGGAGCAGGGGCAGATACGCAGTATTTT	-	TRBV7-9	-	TRBJ2-3
CASSWGQGLGNTEAFF	TGTGCCAGCAGCTGGGGACAGGGGTTAGGGAACACTGAAGCTTTCTTT	TRBD1	TRBV7-6	-	TRBJ1-1
CASSLWGQLDTEAFF	TGTGCCAGCAGTTTATGGGGACAGCTAGACACTGAAGCTTTCTTT	TRBD1	TRBV28	-	TRBJ1-1
CASSLGTGNYEQYF	TGTGCCAGCAGCTTGGGGACAGGGAACTACGAGCAGTACTTC	TRBD1	TRBV5-6	-	TRBJ2-7
CASTSRDSPYYGYTF	TGTGCCAGCACATCGAGGGACAGCCCTTACTATGGCTACACCTTC	TRBD1	TRBV6-5	few	TRBJ1-2
CASSQGWAGNTIYF	TGTGCCAGCAGCCAGGGGTGGGCTGGAAACACCATATATTTT	-	TRBV5-8	-	TRBJ1-3
CAISSGQGISYEQYF	TGTGCCATCAGTTCCGGACAGGGGATTTCCTACGAGCAGTACTTC	TRBD1	TRBV10-3	-	TRBJ2-7
CASSARQGARYGYTF	TGTGCCAGCAGTGCAAGACAGGGGGCGCGGTATGGCTACACCTTC	TRBD1	TRBV28	-	TRBJ1-2
CASSFAPGTSGPGRFF	-	-	TRBV27	-	TRBJ2-1
CASRYGSGLYYGYTF	TGTGCCAGCAGGTATGGGTCTGGACTCTACTATGGCTACACCTTC	-	TRBV28	-	TRBJ1-2
CASSLDAVTGEAFF	TGTGCCAGCAGCTTAGATGCGGTTACCGGTGAAGCTTTCTTT	-	TRBV7-9	-	TRBJ1-1
CASSPLSRGETQYF	TGTGCCAGCAGCCCCCTCTCACGGGGAGAGACCCAGTACTTC	-	TRBV28	-	TRBJ2-5
CASSALSGGGETQYF	TGTGCCAGCAGCGCTTTGTCAGGGGGTGGTGAGACCCAGTACTTC	TRBD1	TRBV25-1	once	TRBJ2-5
CASEEWAGETQYF	TGTGCCTCTGAAGAGTGGGCGGGGGAGACCCAGTACTTC	-	TRBV30	-	TRBJ2-5
CASSLDRSYEQYF	TGTGCCAGCAGCTTGGACAGATCCTACGAGCAGTACTTC	-	TRBV5-6	-	TRBJ2-7
CASSKGGTDTEAFF	TGTGCCAGCAGCAAAGGGGGCACGGACACTGAAGCTTTCTTT	TRBD1	TRBV7-9	-	TRBJ1-1
CASAAGVRQFF	TGCGCCAGCGCCGCGGGGGTTCGGCAGTTCTTC	TRBD2	TRBV5-1	-	TRBJ2-1
CASNGQGANEQFF	TGTGCCAGCAACGGACAGGGGGCCAATGAGCAGTTCTTC	TRBD1	TRBV2	-	TRBJ2-1
CASREDSLNQPQHF	TGTGCCAGCAGAGAGGACAGCCTCAATCAGCCCCAGCATTTT	-	TRBV2	-	TRBJ1-5
CASSLDVGYGTEAFF	TGTGCCAGCAGCTTAGATGTGGGCTACGGCACTGAAGCTTTCTTT	-	TRBV11-2	-	TRBJ1-1
CASNQDRGNGYTF	TGTGCCAGCAACCAGGACAGGGGTAATGGCTACACCTTC	TRBD1	TRBV12-3/TRBV12-4	-	TRBJ1-2
CASSQLNRPTYEQYF	TGTGCCAGCAGCCAATTGAACAGACCTACCTACGAGCAGTACTTC	-	TRBV3-1/TRBV3-2	few	TRBJ2-7
CASSLSSGSTGELFF	TGTGCCAGCAGCTTAAGTAGCGGTAGCACCGGGGAGCTGTTTTTT	-	TRBV7-3	once	TRBJ2-2
CAISESPGETQYF	TGTGCCATCAGTGAATCCCCGGGGGAGACCCAGTACTTC	-	TRBV10-3	few	TRBJ2-5
CATSETGGRLTEAFF	TGTGCCACCAGCGAGACAGGGGGCAGGCTCACTGAAGCTTTCTTT	TRBD1	TRBV24-1	-	TRBJ1-1
CASSYGLAGEQYF	TGTGCCAGCAGTTACGGACTAGCGGGCGAGCAGTACTTC	TRBD2	TRBV6-5	-	TRBJ2-7
CSAKQGASNSPLHF	TGCAGCGCGAAGCAGGGGGCTTCGAATTCACCCCTCCACTTT	TRBD1	TRBV29-1	-	TRBJ1-6
CASSFRGGGNNSPLHF	TGTGCCAGCAGCTTTAGGGGCGGGGGCAATAATTCACCCCTCCACTTT	-	TRBV11-3	-	TRBJ1-6
CASSLGTGREKLFF	TGTGCCAGCAGCTTGGGGACAGGGAGGGAAAAACTGTTTTTT	TRBD1	TRBV7-9	-	TRBJ1-4
CASSHPPRPRPTSGNTIYF	TGTGCCAGCAGCCACCCCCCGCGGCCGCGGCCTACCTCTGGAAACACCATATATTTT	-	TRBV3-1/TRBV3-2	-	TRBJ1-3
CASSPGTGFGGEQFF	TGTGCCAGCAGCCCGGGGACAGGGTTTGGGGGTGAGCAGTTCTTC	TRBD1	TRBV13	few	TRBJ2-1
CSVRSAQGLFYNEQFF	TGCAGCGTGAGAAGTGCGCAGGGACTCTTCTACAATGAGCAGTTCTTC	-	TRBV29-1	-	TRBJ2-1
CASSPTSGSTDTQYF	TGTGCCAGCAGCCCGACTAGCGGATCCACAGATACGCAGTATTTT	TRBD2	TRBV7-3	-	TRBJ2-3
CASSLLAGANTEAFF	TGTGCCAGCAGCTTATTGGCAGGGGCGAACACTGAAGCTTTCTTT	-	TRBV7-9	once	TRBJ1-1
CASSTGSETQYF	TGTGCCAGCAGTACAGGGAGTGAGACCCAGTACTTC	-	TRBV9	-	TRBJ2-5
CSGTLRGTYEQYF	TGCAGCGGGACCCTGAGGGGGACCTACGAGCAGTACTTC	-	TRBV29-1	-	TRBJ2-7
CASSYSISGGELFF	TGTGCCAGCAGTTACTCGATCAGCGGGGGGGAGCTGTTTTTT	-	TRBV6-5	few	TRBJ2-2
CASSPTPRGAFF	TGTGCCAGCAGCCCGACCCCTCGCGGAGCTTTCTTT	-	TRBV12-3/TRBV12-4	-	TRBJ1-1
CASSPDGYSNQPQHF	TGTGCCAGCAGTCCCGACGGGTATAGCAATCAGCCCCAGCATTTT	-	TRBV7-9	-	TRBJ1-5
CASSLVETSGTYEQYF	TGTGCCAGCAGCTTAGTTGAGACTAGCGGTACCTACGAGCAGTACTTC	TRBD2	TRBV7-8	once	TRBJ2-7
CATSRGRQGFAGELFF	TGTGCCACCAGCAGAGGGCGACAGGGATTCGCCGGGGAGCTGTTTTTT	TRBD1	TRBV15	-	TRBJ2-2
CASSQARGGGYTF	TGTGCCAGCAGCCAAGCCCGGGGGGGCGGCTACACCTTC	-	TRBV3-1/TRBV3-2	-	TRBJ1-2
CAWSVGGGPLNEQFF	TGTGCCTGGAGTGTGGGGGGAGGGCCTCTCAATGAGCAGTTCTTC	TRBD2	TRBV30	-	TRBJ2-1
CASSLSGRAAGELFF	TGTGCCAGCAGCTTAAGCGGGAGGGCCGCCGGGGAGCTGTTTTTT	TRBD2	TRBV11-3	-	TRBJ2-2
CASSSLGANEQYF	TGCGCCAGCAGCTCCCTGGGGGCGAACGAGCAGTACTTC	-	TRBV5-1	-	TRBJ2-7
CASSPPRPGTSGRALINEQFF	TGTGCCAGCAGCCCCCCCCGTCCCGGGACTAGCGGGAGGGCCCTCATAAATGAGCAGTTCTTC	TRBD2	TRBV3-1/TRBV3-2	-	TRBJ2-1
CASSLAWGAGNTIYF	TGTGCCAGCAGCTTAGCATGGGGGGCTGGAAACACCATATATTTT	-	TRBV7-2	-	TRBJ1-3
CASSRDSAYEQYF	TGTGCCAGCAGCCGCGACTCTGCCTACGAGCAGTACTTC	-	TRBV11-3	-	TRBJ2-7
CASSRGTQALNYGYTF	TGCGCCAGCAGCCGAGGGACTCAAGCACTAAACTATGGCTACACCTTC	-	TRBV4-3	-	TRBJ1-2